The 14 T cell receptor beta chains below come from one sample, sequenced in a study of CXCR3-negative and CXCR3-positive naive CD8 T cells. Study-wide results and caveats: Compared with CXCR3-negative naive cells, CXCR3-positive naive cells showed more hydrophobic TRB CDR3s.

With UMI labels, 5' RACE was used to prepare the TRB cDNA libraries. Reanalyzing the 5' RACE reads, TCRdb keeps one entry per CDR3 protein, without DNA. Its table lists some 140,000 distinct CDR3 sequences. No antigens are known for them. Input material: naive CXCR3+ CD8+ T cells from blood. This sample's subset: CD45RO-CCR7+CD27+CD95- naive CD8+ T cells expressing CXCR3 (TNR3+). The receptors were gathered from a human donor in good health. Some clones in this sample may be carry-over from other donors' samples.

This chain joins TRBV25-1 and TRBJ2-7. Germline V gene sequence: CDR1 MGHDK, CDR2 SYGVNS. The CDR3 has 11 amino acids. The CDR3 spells CASKIWGEQYF.

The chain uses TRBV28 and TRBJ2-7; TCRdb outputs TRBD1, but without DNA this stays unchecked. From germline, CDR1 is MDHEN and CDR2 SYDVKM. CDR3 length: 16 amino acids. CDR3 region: CASSFSPRESSYEQYF.

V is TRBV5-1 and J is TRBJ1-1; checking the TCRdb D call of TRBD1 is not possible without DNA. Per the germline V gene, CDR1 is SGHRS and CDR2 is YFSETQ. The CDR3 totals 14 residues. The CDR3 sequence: CASSLGSLGQEAFF. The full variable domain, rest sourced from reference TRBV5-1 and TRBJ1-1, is KAGVTQTPRYLIKTRGQQVTLSCSPISGHRSVSWYQQTPGQGLQFLFEYFSETQRNKGNFPGRFSGRQFSNSRSEMNVSTLELGDSALYLCASSLGSLGQEAFFGQGTRLTVV.

CDR3: CSVEGGDGSYEQYF. The V call is TRBV29-1, the J call TRBJ2-7; absent DNA, TCRdb's TRBD1 call cannot be checked. From germline, CDR1 is SQVTM and CDR2 ANQGSEA. This CDR3 spans 14 amino acids.

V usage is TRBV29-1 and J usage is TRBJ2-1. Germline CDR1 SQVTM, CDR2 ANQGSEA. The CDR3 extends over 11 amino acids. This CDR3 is CSVEDWDEQFF.

The CDR3 here is CASSFSHQGVGGYTF. This chain uses TRBV28 with TRBJ1-2; lacking DNA, the TRBD1 call made by TCRdb goes unchecked. From germline, CDR1 is MDHEN and CDR2 SYDVKM. CDR3 length: 15 amino acids.

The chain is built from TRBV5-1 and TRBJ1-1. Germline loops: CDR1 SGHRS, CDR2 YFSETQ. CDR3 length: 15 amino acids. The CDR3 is CASSLVLGSNTEAFF.

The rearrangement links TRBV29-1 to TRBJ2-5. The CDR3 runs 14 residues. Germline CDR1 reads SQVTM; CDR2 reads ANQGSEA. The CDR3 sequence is CSVESTATQETQYF.

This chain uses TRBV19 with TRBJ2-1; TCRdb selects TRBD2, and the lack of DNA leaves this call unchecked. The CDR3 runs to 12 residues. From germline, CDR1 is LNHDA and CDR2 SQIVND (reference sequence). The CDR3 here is CASSGLANEQFF.

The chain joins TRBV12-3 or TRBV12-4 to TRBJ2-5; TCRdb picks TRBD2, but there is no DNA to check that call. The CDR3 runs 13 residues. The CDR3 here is CASSPGLGETQYF.

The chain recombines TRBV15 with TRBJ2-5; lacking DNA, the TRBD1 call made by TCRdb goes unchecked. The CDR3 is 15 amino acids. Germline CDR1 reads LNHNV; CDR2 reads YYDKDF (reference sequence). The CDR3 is CATSARQGQSETQYF.

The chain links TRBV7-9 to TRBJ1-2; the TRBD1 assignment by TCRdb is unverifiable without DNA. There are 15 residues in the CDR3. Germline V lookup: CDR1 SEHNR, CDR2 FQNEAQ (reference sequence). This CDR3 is CASSSEGVSVYGYTF.

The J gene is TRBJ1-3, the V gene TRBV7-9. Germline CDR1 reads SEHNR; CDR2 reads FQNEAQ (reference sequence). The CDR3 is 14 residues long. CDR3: CASSGKDGRNTIYF.

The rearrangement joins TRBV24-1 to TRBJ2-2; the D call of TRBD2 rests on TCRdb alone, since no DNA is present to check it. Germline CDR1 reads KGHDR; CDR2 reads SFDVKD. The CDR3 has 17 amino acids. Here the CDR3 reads CATSDSGLAGRTGELFF.